This T cell receptor beta chain was documented in a study of blood T cell repertoires in COVID-19. Study in general: Nucleic acid was either cDNA or gDNA, and it came from T cells, B-cell-depleted T cells, or PBMCs.

As originally analysed: From reference gene primer amplification, estimates of nucleated cell counts were derived. Produced via immunoSEQ multiplex PCR; TCRdb's table is partial and in-frame only. That table supplies the V and J calls and clone size; D and trimming were determined from the DNA. The sample lists 60,000 to 85,000 clones; around 70% were seen once. The CDR3 is 15 residues long. From germline, CDR1 is KGHSH and CDR2 LQKENI. V lost 6 bases and J 4 bases, leaving 17 bases between the germline ends. V is TRBV18 and J is TRBJ2-3; tentatively, D is TRBD2 (5 bases). The sample consisted of peripheral blood. The clonotype comes from a man in his sixties or seventies with acute or convalescent COVID-19. DNA of the CDR3: TGTGCCAGCTCCCCCGGTGAGGGCCTGGCAGATACGCAGTATTTT. The encoded protein is CASSPGEGLADTQYF.